This TCR beta chain was sequenced during a study of cytomegalovirus exposure and HLA in healthy donors. Remarks on this clone: Antigen: not known.

The PCR had 60 Vbeta and 13 Jbeta primers. Sequencing used immunoSEQ multiplex PCR; TCRdb keeps in-frame clones, though not all of them. This sample has some 110,000 clones, with just under 70% found just once. General study findings and limits: The CMV antigen specificity of a few CMV-associated chains was confirmed through in vitro analysis.

With 2 bases removed from V and 4 bases from J, the gap between germline ends came to 8 bases. CDR3 length: 12 residues. CDR1 and CDR2 (germline): GTSNPN, SVGIG (reference sequence). Input material: PBMCs. This rearrangement joins TRBV30 to TRBJ1-1; a weak D match, TRBD1 (5 bases). The clonotype originates from a man aged 30-40 years in good health and CMV-seropositive. The CDR3 coding sequence is TGTGCCTGGAGTTGGGGGGGCACTGAAGCTTTCTTT. Translating it yields CAWSWGGTEAFF.